This T cell receptor beta chain was recovered during a study of cytomegalovirus exposure and HLA in healthy donors. PCR employed 60 Vbeta and 13 Jbeta primers. Here immunoSEQ multiplex PCR was the method, and the copy in TCRdb shows in-frame clones only, minus some. The sample holds tens of thousands of clones; approximately 84% are singletons and the top ten take 2.1%. Overall study findings and caveats: The study recorded 160 or so TCR beta chains that were cytomegalovirus-associated. Later analysis indicated greater clonal expansion among HLA-associated TCR beta chains than among equally common other chains. An assumption of roughly uniform sequencing depth across donors underlay the presence/absence analyses.

CDR1 is SGHNT, CDR2 YYREEE, per germline (reference sequence). The CDR3 has 15 residues. The V segment lost 1 base and the J segment 4 bases; nucleotides outside the gene matches: 2. This clone was found once. Antigen specificity is unknown. The TCR comes from a man in his late teens or twenties in good health and CMV-seronegative. Sequencing was performed on PBMCs. The genes are TRBV5-4 and TRBJ1-2; 12 bases fit TRBD1. The CDR3 region has the DNA TGTGCCAGCAGCTTGAGGGACAGGGGGCTCTATGGCTACACCTTC. Its protein product is CASSLRDRGLYGYTF.